This TCR beta chain was sequenced in a study of cytomegalovirus exposure and HLA in healthy donors. Germline assignment: CDR1 MGHDK and CDR2 SYGVNS. CDR3 length equals 16 residues. V was pared by 4 bases and J by 4 bases, with 10 bases of the junction left unmatched. With 60 Vbeta and 13 Jbeta primers, the PCR was carried out. The assay was immunoSEQ multiplex PCR, and TCRdb's table has in-frame clones only and misses some. The profile shows some 160,000 clones, roughly 80% of them singletons. Study results and caveats: TCR beta chains numbering approximately 150 were designated cytomegalovirus-associated. Previously analyzed data showed that most TCR beta V segments were productive at a frequency of about 87% or about 30%.

About this clone: The antigen remains undetermined.

This receptor was identified in a man in his fifties in good health and CMV-seropositive. The rearrangement joins TRBV25-1 to TRBJ2-1; the match to TRBD1 covers 7 bases. Sequencing was carried out using PBMCs. DNA for the CDR3: TGTGCCAGCAGTGGAACCGGGACAGCTATGTACAATGAGCAGTTCTTC. Translation: CASSGTGTAMYNEQFF.